The 16 T cell receptor beta chains listed next were all sequenced from one sample in a study of radiation and T cells in renal cell carcinoma. Stated time point: baseline pretreatment blood. As to treatment: 15 Gy SBRT to primary tumor, nephrectomy 4 weeks later. TCRdb's copy holds only in-frame clones and misses some; the assay was immunoSEQ multiplex PCR. The sample includes more than 20,000 clones, 80% of them seen just once. The sample consisted of blood, taken from a patient whose treatment included radiotherapy and nephrectomy. These receptors all come from a man aged 55 to 69 with renal cell carcinoma.

The gene calls are TRBV5-6 and TRBJ1-5; D gene ambiguous. The V gene's germline CDR1 is SGHDT and CDR2 YYEEEE. The germline V and J ends were trimmed by 1 base and 6 bases, with 5 bases remaining between them. The CDR3 spans 12 residues. CDR3 in amino acids: CASSLTFQPQHF. The CDR3, as DNA: TGTGCCAGCAGCTTGACGTTTCAGCCCCAGCATTTT.

The chain carries TRBV27 and TRBJ2-3, with 7 bases aligning to TRBD1. CDR3 length: 17 amino acids. V lost 5 bases, J lost 3 bases, and 14 bases stayed unmatched. Germline V gene data show CDR1 as MNHEY and CDR2 as SMNVEV (reference sequence). In DNA form, the CDR3 reads TGTGCCAGCAGTCTCTTGAGGGGGCGCAAAGGGACAGATACGCAGTATTTT. Amino acid sequence: CASSLLRGRKGTDTQYF.

This clone came up once. The V and J genes are TRBV27 and TRBJ1-4; TRBD1 matches at 8 bases. The germline V gene has CDR1 MNHEY and CDR2 SMNVEV (reference sequence). V dropped 5 bases and J dropped 8; count of bases not matched to a gene: 13. The CDR3 totals 16 residues. CDR3 residues: CASSPISGGVGEKLFF. The CDR3 region has the DNA TGTGCCAGCAGTCCCATCTCAGGGGGCGTGGGAGAAAAACTGTTTTTT.

The V call is TRBV5-4, the J call TRBJ2-4; TRBD2 matches at 14 bases. This CDR3 has 17 amino acids. Germline CDR1 and CDR2: SGHNT and YYREEE (reference sequence). Germline trimming cut 7 bases from V and 3 bases from J; bases unmatched to any gene: 9. In DNA form, the CDR3 reads TGTGCCAGCTCGGGACTAGCGGGAGTTGGGGGCAAAAACATTCAGTACTTC. This encodes CASSGLAGVGGKNIQYF.

The chain joins TRBV5-6 to TRBJ2-3, with a possible D match to TRBD2 (5 bases). The germline CDR1 and CDR2 sequences are SGHDT and YYEEEE. The CDR3 is 14 amino acids. Trimming stripped 0 bases from V and 3 bases from J, with 8 bases between. The CDR3 DNA follows: TGTGCCAGCAGCTTGGACAGAGGGACAGATACGCAGTATTTT. This gives the protein CASSLDRGTDTQYF.

V and J are TRBV15 and TRBJ2-7, with 7 bases lining up with TRBD1. The CDR3 covers 13 residues. V lost 11 bases, J lost 7 bases, and 14 bases stayed unmatched. The germline V gene encodes CDR1 LNHNV and CDR2 YYDKDF (reference sequence). In DNA form, the CDR3 reads TGTGCCGCCGGGACAGAACCAATGGGGGAGCAGTACTTC. This gives the protein CAAGTEPMGEQYF.

The chain couples TRBV7-9 to TRBJ1-2; 7 bases are shared with TRBD1. The CDR3 has 13 amino acids. After removal of 3 bases from V and 12 bases from J, the junction contained 10 bases not matched to a gene. Germline V lookup: CDR1 SEHNR, CDR2 FQNEAQ (reference sequence). The CDR3 loop is CASSFPTRQGNTF. CDR3 coding DNA: TGTGCCAGCAGCTTCCCGACTCGACAGGGAAACACCTTC.

V gene TRBV5-1 combines with J gene TRBJ2-1; TRBD2 matches at 14 bases. Germline values: CDR1 SGHRS, CDR2 YFSETQ. The V and J ends lost 4 bases and 10 bases, in that order; junction bases with no gene match: 7. There are 15 residues in the CDR3. CDR3 coding DNA: TGCGCCAGCAGCCCGGGGACTAGCGGGAGCCGAGAGCAGTTCTTC. Amino acid sequence: CASSPGTSGSREQFF.

The rearrangement joins TRBV28 to TRBJ2-7; D not certain. CDR3 length equals 11 residues. The germline V gene encodes CDR1 MDHEN and CDR2 SYDVKM. The ends were cut back, 2 bases at V and 2 bases at J, with 1 base in the middle. CDR3 DNA: TGTGCCAGCAGTTTAACCTACGAGCAGTACTTC. This gives the protein CASSLTYEQYF.

In DNA form, the CDR3 reads TGTGCCAGCGGGGGGGTGCTCGGGAACACTGAAGCTTTCTTT. As protein: CASGGVLGNTEAFF. V and J are TRBV2 and TRBJ1-1; tentative D call: TRBD1 (5 bases). Germline V gene data show CDR1 as SNHLY and CDR2 as FYNNEI. V was pared by 8 bases and J by 1 base, with 14 bases between. The CDR3 spans 14 residues.

This chain uses TRBV19 with TRBJ2-4, with D perhaps TRBD2 (6 bases). The CDR3 is made up of 12 amino acids. CDR1 is LNHDA, CDR2 SQIVND, per germline (reference sequence). Trimming took off 2 bases at V and 9 bases at J, with 8 bases between the two ends. CDR3 nucleotides: TGTGCCAGTAGTATAAACGGGGGCATTCAGTACTTC. This codes for CASSINGGIQYF. Complete variable domain (other parts from reference TRBV19 and TRBJ2-4): DGGITQSPKYLFRKEGQNVTLSCEQNLNHDAMYWYRQDPGQGLRLIYYSQIVNDFQKGDIAEGYSVSREKKESFPLTVTSAQKNPTAFYLCASSINGGIQYFGAGTRLSVL.

The genes are TRBV5-1 and TRBJ1-1; D is possibly TRBD1 (5 bases). Trimming shortened V by 4 bases and J by 3 bases, and 16 bases separated the two germline ends. Germline V gene sequence: CDR1 SGHRS, CDR2 YFSETQ. The CDR3 is 15 residues long. CDR3 region: CASSQGHGGYTEAFF. DNA for the CDR3: TGCGCCAGCAGCCAAGGACACGGAGGGTACACTGAAGCTTTCTTT.

The genes are TRBV7-2 and TRBJ2-1; possibly TRBD1 or TRBD2 for D (5 bases each). CDR3 length equals 11 residues. Trimming took 5 bases from V and 12 from J, leaving 11 bases between them. The germline V gene has CDR1 SGHTA and CDR2 FQGNSA. The CDR3 loop reads CASSPGGGQFF. As DNA, the CDR3 is TGTGCCAGCAGCCCCGGTGGGGGGCAGTTCTTC.

The chain links TRBV29-1 to TRBJ2-7; the D is unclear. Germline-derived CDR1 and CDR2 are SQVTM and ANQGSEA. V lost 0 bases, J lost 7 bases, and 16 bases lay in between. The CDR3 contains 14 residues. CDR3 DNA: TGCAGCGTTGAAGAGCCGGGCCAACTCCTAGAGCAGTACTTC. Protein: CSVEEPGQLLEQYF.

The gene calls are TRBV7-8 and TRBJ2-2; D gene ambiguous. The germline V and J ends were trimmed by 3 bases and 2 bases, with 7 bases remaining between them. CDR1 and CDR2 (germline): SGHVS, FQNEAQ. The length of the CDR3 is 14 residues. In DNA, the CDR3 is TGTGCCAGCAGCTTTGGCGGAAACACCGGGGAGCTGTTTTTT. Protein sequence: CASSFGGNTGELFF. Full variable domain (rest looked up from reference TRBV7-8 and TRBJ2-2): GAGVSQSPRYKVAKRGQDVALRCDPISGHVSLFWYQQALGQGPEFLTYFQNEAQLDKSGLPSDRFFAERPEGSVSTLKIQRTQQEDSAVYLCASSFGGNTGELFFGEGSRLTVL.

The V gene is TRBV27, the J gene TRBJ2-1; 12 nucleotides agree with TRBD2. CDR1 and CDR2 from the germline V gene are MNHEY and SMNVEV (reference sequence). The CDR3 covers 15 residues. The ends lost 6 bases at V and 7 bases at J; junction bases unmatched: 7. This CDR3 is CASRQTSGRRNEQFF. CDR3 DNA sequence: TGTGCCAGCAGGCAAACTAGCGGGAGGAGGAATGAGCAGTTCTTC.